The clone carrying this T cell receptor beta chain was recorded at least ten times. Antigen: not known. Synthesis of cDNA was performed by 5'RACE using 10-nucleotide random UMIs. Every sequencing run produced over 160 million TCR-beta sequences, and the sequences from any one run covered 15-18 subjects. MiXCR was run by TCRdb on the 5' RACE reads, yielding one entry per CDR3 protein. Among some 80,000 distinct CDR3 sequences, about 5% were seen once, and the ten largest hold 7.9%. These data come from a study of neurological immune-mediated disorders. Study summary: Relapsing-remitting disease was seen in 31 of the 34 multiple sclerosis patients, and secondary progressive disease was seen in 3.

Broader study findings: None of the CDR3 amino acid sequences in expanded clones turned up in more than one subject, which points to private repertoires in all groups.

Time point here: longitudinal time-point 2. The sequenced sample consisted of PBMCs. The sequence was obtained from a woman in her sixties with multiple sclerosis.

The CDR3 nucleotides are TGTGCCAGCAGCTTAAACCTGGGCAAAAACATTCAGTACTTC. Its translation is CASSLNLGKNIQYF. The chain employs TRBV7-9 and TRBJ2-4, with D unresolved. V was clipped by 2 bases and J by 3 bases, with 8 bases between them. Germline CDR1 and CDR2: SEHNR and FQNEAQ (reference sequence). The length of the CDR3 is 14 residues.